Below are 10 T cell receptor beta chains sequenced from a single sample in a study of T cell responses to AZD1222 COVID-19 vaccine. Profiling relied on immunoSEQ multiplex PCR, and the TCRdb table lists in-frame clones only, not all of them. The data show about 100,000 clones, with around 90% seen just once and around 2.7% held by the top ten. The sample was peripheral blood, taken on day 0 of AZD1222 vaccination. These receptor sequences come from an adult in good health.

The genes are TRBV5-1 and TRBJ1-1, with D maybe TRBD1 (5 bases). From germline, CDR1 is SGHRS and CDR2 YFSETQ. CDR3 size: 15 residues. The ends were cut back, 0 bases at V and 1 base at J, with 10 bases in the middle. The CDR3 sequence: CASSLGQGKNTEAFF. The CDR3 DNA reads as TGCGCCAGCAGCTTGGGGCAGGGAAAGAACACTGAAGCTTTCTTT.

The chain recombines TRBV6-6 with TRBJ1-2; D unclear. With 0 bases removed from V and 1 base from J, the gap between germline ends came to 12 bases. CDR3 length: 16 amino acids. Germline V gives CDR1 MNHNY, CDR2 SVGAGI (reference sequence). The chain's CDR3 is CASSYSRMGVNYGYTF. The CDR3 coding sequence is TGTGCCAGCAGTTACTCGAGAATGGGAGTTAACTATGGCTACACCTTC.

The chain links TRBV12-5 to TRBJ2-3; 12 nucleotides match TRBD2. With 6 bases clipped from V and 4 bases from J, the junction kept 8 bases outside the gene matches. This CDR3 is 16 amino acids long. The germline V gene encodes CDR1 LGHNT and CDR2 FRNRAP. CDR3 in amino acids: CASGRLAGGPADTQYF. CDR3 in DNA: TGTGCTAGTGGACGGCTAGCGGGGGGGCCCGCAGATACGCAGTATTTT.

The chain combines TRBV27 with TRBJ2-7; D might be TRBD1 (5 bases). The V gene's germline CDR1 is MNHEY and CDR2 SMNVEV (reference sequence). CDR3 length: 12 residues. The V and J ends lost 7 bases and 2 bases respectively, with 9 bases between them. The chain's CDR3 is CASMGLAYEQYF. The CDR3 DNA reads TGTGCCAGCATGGGGCTAGCCTACGAGCAGTACTTC.

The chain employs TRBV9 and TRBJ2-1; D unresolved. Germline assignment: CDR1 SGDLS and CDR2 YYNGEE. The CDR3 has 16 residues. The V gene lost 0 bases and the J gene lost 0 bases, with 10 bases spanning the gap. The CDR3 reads CASSVGLDGSYNEQFF. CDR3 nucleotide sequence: TGTGCCAGCAGCGTAGGGTTGGACGGCTCCTACAATGAGCAGTTCTTC.

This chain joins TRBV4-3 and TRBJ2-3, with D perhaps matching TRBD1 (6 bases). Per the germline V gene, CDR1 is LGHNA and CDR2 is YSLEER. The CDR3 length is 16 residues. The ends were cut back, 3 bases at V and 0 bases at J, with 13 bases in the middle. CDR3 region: CASSQDGTSSTDTQYF. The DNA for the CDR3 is TGCGCCAGCAGCCAGGACGGGACATCGAGCACAGATACGCAGTATTTT.

Here the CDR3 reads CASSLGQGAGGYTF. The CDR3 DNA sequence: TGTGCCAGCAGTTTAGGACAGGGGGCAGGAGGCTACACCTTC. The chain employs TRBV27 and TRBJ1-2; the match to TRBD1 covers 11 bases. The germline gives CDR1 MNHEY, CDR2 SMNVEV (reference sequence). The junction had 4 bases not matched to a gene; V was cut back by 2 bases and J by 8 bases. The CDR3 is 14 amino acids.

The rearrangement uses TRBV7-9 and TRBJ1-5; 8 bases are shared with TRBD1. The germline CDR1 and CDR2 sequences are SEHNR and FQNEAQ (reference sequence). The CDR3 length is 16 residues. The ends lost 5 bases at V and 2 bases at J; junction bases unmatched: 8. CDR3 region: CASSRADRGGNQPQHF. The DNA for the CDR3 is TGTGCCAGCAGCCGCGCCGACAGGGGCGGCAATCAGCCCCAGCATTTT.

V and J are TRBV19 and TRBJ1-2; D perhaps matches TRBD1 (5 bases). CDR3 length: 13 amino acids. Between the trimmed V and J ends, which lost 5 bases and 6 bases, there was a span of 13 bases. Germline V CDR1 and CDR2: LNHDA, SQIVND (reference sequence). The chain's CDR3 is CASSVQGRDGYTF. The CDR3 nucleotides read TGTGCCAGTAGTGTCCAGGGACGGGATGGCTACACCTTC.

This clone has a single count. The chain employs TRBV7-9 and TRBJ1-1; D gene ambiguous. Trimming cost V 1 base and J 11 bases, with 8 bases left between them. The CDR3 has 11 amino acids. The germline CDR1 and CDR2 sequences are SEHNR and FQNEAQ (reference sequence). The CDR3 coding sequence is TGTGCCAGCAGCTTAGGGGTGGAGGCTTTCTTT. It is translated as CASSLGVEAFF.